This T cell receptor beta chain was found in a study of T cells in Graves' hyperthyroidism and ophthalmopathy. Study-wide results and caveats: Most thyroid-expanded clonotypes above 0.001 were also found in blood.

This clonotype was observed many times. What it binds is unknown. Germline V gene sequence: CDR1 MNHEY, CDR2 SMNVEV (reference sequence). V was cut by 11 bases and J by 0 bases, with 25 bases left in between. The CDR3 has 17 amino acids. TCR beta CDR3 region amplification was performed from RNA transcripts. Initially, a first-round RT-PCR of the TCR CDR3 employed the HTBI primer set. TCRdb reprocessed the multiplex PCR reads via MiXCR and lists one record per CDR3 protein. The data hold a few hundred thousand distinct CDR3 sequences, with 20% to 25% observed a single time. Calling Graves' hyperthyroidism stable meant ophthalmopathy did not progress within 18 months. Diagnoses used clinical symptoms, serum thyroxine and TRAb, thyroid ultrasound and orbital computed tomography. PBMCs stemmed from over 7.5 ml fresh peripheral blood.

Sequencing input: blood. This chain uses TRBV27 with TRBJ1-1, with a tentative D call TRBD1 (6 bases). The sequence came from a woman in her 50s with Graves' hyperthyroidism. Here the CDR3 DNA reads TGTGCCCCAAACGGGGAAGGGTCCAGGGGTATGAACACTGAAGCTTTCTTT. This codes for CAPNGEGSRGMNTEAFF.